These 20 T cell receptor beta chains came from one sample sequenced in a study of blood T cell repertoires in COVID-19 (dated by TCRdb to 2018 to 2020). Receptor libraries were prepared by the immunoSEQ multiplex PCR assay. Drawn from immuneACCESS, this table holds only the in-frame rearrangements with V and J called that TCRdb kept. Clones are partly lost; checked studies trace under half to an unresolved V gene and leave the rest unexplained. The sample includes some 130,000 clones, with just under 85% observed a single time. Of the sample, over 10% falls within the top ten clones. What was sequenced was peripheral blood. The receptors come from a human donor in a cohort sampled during active COVID-19.

The CDR3 nucleotides read TGTGCCAGCAGTGAACGAGACAGGGGAACACCCCTCCACTTT. Translation: CASSERDRGTPLHF. This chain joins TRBV6-1 and TRBJ1-6, with 8 bases aligning to TRBD1. Germline CDR1 reads MNHNS; CDR2 reads SASEGT. J gave up 11 bases and V 2 bases, and 5 bases lay outside the gene matches. This CDR3 has 14 amino acids.

The chain couples TRBV6-2 or TRBV6-3 to TRBJ2-7; a possible D gene is TRBD1 (5 bases). V was clipped by 4 bases and J by 6 bases, with 13 bases between them. The CDR3 covers 13 residues. Germline assignment: CDR1 MNHEY and CDR2 SVGEGT. The CDR3 region has the DNA TGTGCCAGCAGTTTAAAGGGGCCCGGCGAGCAGTACTTC. Protein product: CASSLKGPGEQYF.

Ten or more counts support this clone. J is TRBJ2-7 and V is TRBV5-1; D not resolved. This CDR3 has 11 amino acids. Germline CDR1 reads SGHRS; CDR2 reads YFSETQ. The V gene lost 4 bases and the J gene lost 6 bases, with 8 bases spanning the gap. The CDR3 DNA reads as TGCGCCAGCAGCCAATTTAGCGAGCAGTACTTC. The encoded protein is CASSQFSEQYF. Combining the CDR3 with reference TRBV5-1 and TRBJ2-7 gives the whole variable domain KAGVTQTPRYLIKTRGQQVTLSCSPISGHRSVSWYQQTPGQGLQFLFEYFSETQRNKGNFPGRFSGRQFSNSRSEMNVSTLELGDSALYLCASSQFSEQYFGPGTRLTVT.

The chain has TRBV28 and TRBJ2-5; 11 positions agree with TRBD2. Germline V gene sequence: CDR1 MDHEN, CDR2 SYDVKM. CDR3 length: 14 residues. Trimming at V came to 3 bases and at J to 5 bases, leaving 2 bases not matched to a gene. CDR3 region: CASSLPSGGETQYF. The CDR3 DNA follows: TGTGCCAGCAGTTTGCCTAGCGGGGGGGAGACCCAGTACTTC.

The chain carries TRBV7-8 and TRBJ2-5; D call uncertain. The V end was cut by 5 bases, the J end by 1 base, with 11 bases between. Looked up from germline, CDR1 is SGHVS and CDR2 is FQNEAQ. The CDR3 loop spans 14 amino acids. CDR3 bases: TGTGCCAGCAGCCCCACGACGGGCCAAGAGACCCAGTACTTC. This encodes CASSPTTGQETQYF.

The chain has TRBV7-9 and TRBJ1-6; a weak D match, TRBD1 (5 bases). Germline CDR1 reads SEHNR; CDR2 reads FQNEAQ (reference sequence). The CDR3 consists of 19 residues. Trimming stripped 5 bases from V and 5 bases from J, with 25 bases between. CDR3 nucleotides: TGTGCCAGCAGCCTTTTGGTGGGCAGCCTCCAGGGAAATAATTCACCCCTCCACTTT. Protein sequence: CASSLLVGSLQGNNSPLHF. Full variable domain (rest looked up from reference TRBV7-9 and TRBJ1-6): DTGVSQNPRHKITKRGQNVTFRCDPISEHNRLYWYRQTLGQGPEFLTYFQNEAQLEKSRLLSDRFSAERPKGSFSTLEIQRTEQGDSAMYLCASSLLVGSLQGNNSPLHFGNGTRLTVT.

The chain has TRBV3-1 (or the pseudogene TRBV3-2) and TRBJ2-7; weak D call: TRBD2 (7 bases). Trimming took 8 bases from V and 1 from J, leaving 36 bases between them. Germline V gives CDR1 LGHDT, CDR2 YNNKEL (reference sequence). This CDR3 region has 21 residues. The CDR3 loop reads CASDPSPLCLGGRFHSYEQYF. Written as DNA, the CDR3 is TGTGCCAGCGACCCCTCACCGCTATGTCTCGGGGGGCGTTTTCATTCCTACGAGCAGTACTTC.

V gene TRBV6-1 combines with J gene TRBJ2-7, with 9 nucleotides matching TRBD1. Trimming cost V 2 bases and J 7 bases; bases outside gene matches: 6. Per germline, CDR1 MNHNS and CDR2 SASEGT. The CDR3 covers 14 residues. CDR3 loop: CASSEWDRDREQYF. CDR3 in DNA: TGTGCCAGCAGTGAATGGGACAGGGACCGGGAGCAGTACTTC.

The chain carries TRBV19 and TRBJ2-2; perhaps TRBD2 as D (6 bases). V dropped 7 bases and J dropped 2 bases, with 17 bases sitting between them. The CDR3 runs to 16 residues. The germline V gene encodes CDR1 LNHDA and CDR2 SQIVND (reference sequence). In DNA, the CDR3 is TGTGCCAGTACTTTATCCCCGGGGACTAACACCGGGGAGCTGTTTTTT. This codes for CASTLSPGTNTGELFF. The complete variable domain, with remaining parts taken from reference TRBV19 and TRBJ2-2, reads DGGITQSPKYLFRKEGQNVTLSCEQNLNHDAMYWYRQDPGQGLRLIYYSQIVNDFQKGDIAEGYSVSREKKESFPLTVTSAQKNPTAFYLCASTLSPGTNTGELFFGEGSRLTVL.

This chain connects TRBV4-2 to TRBJ2-1; 15 nucleotides line up with TRBD2. The V segment lost 0 bases and the J segment 7 bases; nucleotides outside the gene matches: 4. Germline V lookup: CDR1 LGHNA, CDR2 YNFKEQ. The CDR3 sequence is 17 residues long. The CDR3 is CASSQERGTSGGNEQFF. Here the CDR3 DNA reads TGTGCCAGCAGCCAAGAGCGAGGGACTAGCGGGGGGAATGAGCAGTTCTTC.

CDR3 nucleotide sequence: TGTGCCAGCAGCCCGGGACAGGGTGCTACTTCACCCCTCCACTTT. Residues: CASSPGQGATSPLHF. The V call is TRBV6-6, the J call TRBJ1-6, with TRBD1 identical over 9 bases. This CDR3 is built from 15 residues. Germline trimming cut 6 bases from V and 9 bases from J; bases unmatched to any gene: 9. Looked up from germline, CDR1 is MNHNY and CDR2 is SVGAGI (reference sequence).

The rearrangement joins TRBV5-5 to TRBJ1-1; possible D gene TRBD1, 6 bases. The CDR3 spans 13 residues. CDR1 is SGHKS, CDR2 YYEKEE, per germline (reference sequence). V lost 5 bases and J lost 6, with 14 bases in between. The CDR3 nucleotides read TGTGCCAGCAGTGAGGCAGGGGCGGCTGAAGCTTTCTTT. Protein sequence: CASSEAGAAEAFF.

CDR3 protein: CASSQGGTYTGELFF. DNA of the CDR3: TGTGCCAGCAGCCAAGGGGGCACTTACACCGGGGAGCTGTTTTTT. The rearrangement uses TRBV14 and TRBJ2-2, with a possible D match to TRBD1 (5 bases). The germline V gene encodes CDR1 SGHDN and CDR2 FVKESK. This CDR3 region has 15 residues. V lost 1 base, J lost 3 bases, and 9 bases lay in between.

The chain links TRBV19 to TRBJ1-6; TRBD1 aligns across 7 bases. The CDR3 is 15 residues long. Unmatched junction bases numbered 7, after V lost 5 bases and J lost 6 bases. Per the germline V gene, CDR1 is LNHDA and CDR2 is SQIVND (reference sequence). CDR3 residues: CASSARGHGNSPLHF. For the CDR3, the DNA is TGTGCCAGTAGTGCAAGGGGGCATGGTAATTCACCCCTCCACTTT.

The V call is TRBV27, the J call TRBJ2-5; possible D gene TRBD2, 5 bases. Trimming took off 5 bases at V and 5 bases at J, with 15 bases between the two ends. Germline V gene lookup returns CDR1 MNHEY and CDR2 SMNVEV (reference sequence). The CDR3 has 14 residues. This CDR3 is CASSRDRIAETQYF. The CDR3 DNA reads TGTGCCAGCAGTCGGGATCGGATAGCGGAGACCCAGTACTTC.

The V and J genes are TRBV14 and TRBJ2-2; D gene uncertain. Trimming removed 3 bases from V and 6 bases from J, with 11 bases in between. Per germline, CDR1 SGHDN and CDR2 FVKESK. The CDR3 consists of 14 residues. CDR3 loop: CASSQVGVAGELFF. The CDR3 DNA is TGTGCCAGCAGCCAGGTGGGCGTCGCCGGGGAGCTGTTTTTT.

The chain has TRBV10-3 and TRBJ1-5; D ambiguous. The V gene lost 7 bases and the J gene lost 1 base, with 11 bases spanning the gap. The CDR3 consists of 14 residues. CDR1 and CDR2 from the germline V gene are ENHRY and SYGVKD. CDR3 sequence: CAINGESSNQPQHF. The CDR3 DNA sequence: TGTGCCATCAATGGGGAGTCAAGCAATCAGCCCCAGCATTTT.

The rearrangement links TRBV3-1 (or the pseudogene TRBV3-2) to TRBJ1-1; 8 bases agree with TRBD1. Unmatched junction bases numbered 9, after V lost 4 bases and J lost 8 bases. CDR1 is LGHDT, CDR2 YNNKEL, per germline (reference sequence). The CDR3 sequence is 14 residues long. The CDR3 is CASSPTITGGEAFF. As DNA, the CDR3 is TGTGCCAGCAGCCCCACCATCACAGGGGGGGAAGCTTTCTTT.

This clone was counted only a few times. The chain links TRBV5-1 to TRBJ2-6; D is undetermined. CDR3 length: 13 residues. Germline V gives CDR1 SGHRS, CDR2 YFSETQ. V was clipped by 4 bases and J by 2 bases, with 4 bases between them. As DNA, the CDR3 is TGCGCCAGCAGCCTTGCTGGGGCCAACGTCCTGACTTTC. Translated, it gives CASSLAGANVLTF. Together with reference TRBV5-1 and TRBJ2-6, the CDR3 gives the full variable domain: KAGVTQTPRYLIKTRGQQVTLSCSPISGHRSVSWYQQTPGQGLQFLFEYFSETQRNKGNFPGRFSGRQFSNSRSEMNVSTLELGDSALYLCASSLAGANVLTFGAGSRLTVL.

The chain combines TRBV5-1 with TRBJ2-7; TRBD1 is a possible D gene (6 bases). CDR1 SGHRS and CDR2 YFSETQ come from the germline V gene. V was clipped by 0 bases and J by 2 bases, with 9 bases between them. This CDR3 is built from 14 residues. The chain's CDR3 is CASSLAGAPYEQYF. The CDR3 nucleotides are TGCGCCAGCAGCTTGGCAGGGGCCCCCTACGAGCAGTACTTC.